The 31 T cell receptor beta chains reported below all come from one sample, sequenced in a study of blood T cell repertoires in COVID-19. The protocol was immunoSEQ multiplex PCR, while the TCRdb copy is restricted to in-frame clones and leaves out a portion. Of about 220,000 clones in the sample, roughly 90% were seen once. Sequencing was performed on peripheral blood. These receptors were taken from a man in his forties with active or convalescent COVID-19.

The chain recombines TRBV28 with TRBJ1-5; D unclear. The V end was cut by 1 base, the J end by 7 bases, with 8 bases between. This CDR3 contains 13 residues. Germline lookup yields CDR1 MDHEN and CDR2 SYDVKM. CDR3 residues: CASSLFGRQPQHF. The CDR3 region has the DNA TGTGCCAGCAGTTTATTTGGCAGGCAGCCCCAGCATTTT.

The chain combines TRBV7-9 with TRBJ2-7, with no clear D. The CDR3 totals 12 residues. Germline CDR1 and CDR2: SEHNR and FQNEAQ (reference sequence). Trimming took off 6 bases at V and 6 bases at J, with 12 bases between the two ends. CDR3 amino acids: CASRMNSGEQYF. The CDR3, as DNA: TGTGCCAGCAGAATGAACTCGGGCGAGCAGTACTTC.

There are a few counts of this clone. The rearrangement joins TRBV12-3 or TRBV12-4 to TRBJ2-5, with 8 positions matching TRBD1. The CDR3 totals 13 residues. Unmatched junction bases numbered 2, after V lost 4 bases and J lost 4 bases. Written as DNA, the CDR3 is TGTGCCAGCAGTTCTGGGACAGGAGAGACCCAGTACTTC. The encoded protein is CASSSGTGETQYF.

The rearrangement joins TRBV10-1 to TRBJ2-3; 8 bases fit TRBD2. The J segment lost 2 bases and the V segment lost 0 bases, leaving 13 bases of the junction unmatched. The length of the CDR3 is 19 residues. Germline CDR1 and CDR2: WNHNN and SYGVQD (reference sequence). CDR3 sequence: CASSESSDREGDTTDTQYF. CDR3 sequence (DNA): TGCGCCAGCAGTGAGTCGAGTGATCGGGAGGGGGATACCACAGATACGCAGTATTTT.

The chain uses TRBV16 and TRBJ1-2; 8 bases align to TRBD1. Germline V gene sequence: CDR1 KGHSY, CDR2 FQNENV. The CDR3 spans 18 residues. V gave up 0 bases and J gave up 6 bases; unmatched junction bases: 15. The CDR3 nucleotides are TGTGCCAGCAGCCAATCGCCGGTCCAAGGCAGGGGGCGAAATGGCTACACCTTC. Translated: CASSQSPVQGRGRNGYTF.

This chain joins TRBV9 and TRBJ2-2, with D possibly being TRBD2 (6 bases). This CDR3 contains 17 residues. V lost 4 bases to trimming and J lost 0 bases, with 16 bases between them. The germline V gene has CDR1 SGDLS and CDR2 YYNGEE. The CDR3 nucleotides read TGTGCCAGCAGCTCCGGGACTTACAACGCGAACACCGGGGAGCTGTTTTTT. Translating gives CASSSGTYNANTGELFF. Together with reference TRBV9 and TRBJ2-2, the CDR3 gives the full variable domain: DSGVTQTPKHLITATGQRVTLRCSPRSGDLSVYWYQQSLDQGLQFLIQYYNGEERAKGNILERFSAQQFPDLHSELNLSSLELGDSALYFCASSSGTYNANTGELFFGEGSRLTVL.

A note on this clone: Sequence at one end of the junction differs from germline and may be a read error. The CDR3 sequence: CTSSASGSGGDTQYF. The DNA for the CDR3 is TGTACCAGCAGCGCTAGCGGGAGTGGGGGAGATACGCAGTATTTT. The V and J genes are TRBV11-2 and TRBJ2-3, with 10 bases fitting TRBD2. The CDR3 loop spans 15 amino acids. Germline V gene data show CDR1 as SGHAT and CDR2 as FQNNGV.

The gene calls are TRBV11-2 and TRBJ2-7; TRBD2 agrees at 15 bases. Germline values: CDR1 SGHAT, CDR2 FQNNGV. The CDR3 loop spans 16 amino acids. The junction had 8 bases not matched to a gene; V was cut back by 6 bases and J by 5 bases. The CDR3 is CASRGLAGGPVHEQYF. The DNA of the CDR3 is TGTGCCAGCAGAGGACTAGCGGGAGGGCCGGTCCACGAGCAGTACTTC. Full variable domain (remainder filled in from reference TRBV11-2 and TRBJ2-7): EAGVAQSPRYKIIEKRQSVAFWCNPISGHATLYWYQQILGQGPKLLIQFQNNGVVDDSQLPKDRFSAERLKGVDSTLKIQPAKLEDSAVYLCASRGLAGGPVHEQYFGPGTRLTVT.

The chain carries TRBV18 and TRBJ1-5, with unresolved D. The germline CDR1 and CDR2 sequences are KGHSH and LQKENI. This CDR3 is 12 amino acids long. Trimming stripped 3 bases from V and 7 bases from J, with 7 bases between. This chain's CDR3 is CASSPEGQPQHF. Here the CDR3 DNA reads TGTGCCAGCTCACCTGAGGGACAGCCCCAGCATTTT.

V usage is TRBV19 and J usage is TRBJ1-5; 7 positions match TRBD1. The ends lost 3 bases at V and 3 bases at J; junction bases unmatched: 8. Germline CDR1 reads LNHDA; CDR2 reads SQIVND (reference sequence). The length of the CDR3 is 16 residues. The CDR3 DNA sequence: TGTGCCAGTAGTATCGGGGCAGGGGGTATCAATCAGCCCCAGCATTTT. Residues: CASSIGAGGINQPQHF.

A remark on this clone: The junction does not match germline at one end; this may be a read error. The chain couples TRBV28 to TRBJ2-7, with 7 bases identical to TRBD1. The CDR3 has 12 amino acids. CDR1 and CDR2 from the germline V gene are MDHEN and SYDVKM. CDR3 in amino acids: CASSLKTGTADF. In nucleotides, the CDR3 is TGTGCCAGCAGTCTTAAGACCGGGACAGCGGACTTC.

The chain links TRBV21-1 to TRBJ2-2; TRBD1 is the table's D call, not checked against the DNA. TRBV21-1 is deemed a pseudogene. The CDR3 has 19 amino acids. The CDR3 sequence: CASSKVRGREPTNTGELFF. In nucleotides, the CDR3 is TGTGCCAGCAGCAAAGTAAGGGGGAGAGAACCCACGAACACCGGGGAGCTGTTTTTT.

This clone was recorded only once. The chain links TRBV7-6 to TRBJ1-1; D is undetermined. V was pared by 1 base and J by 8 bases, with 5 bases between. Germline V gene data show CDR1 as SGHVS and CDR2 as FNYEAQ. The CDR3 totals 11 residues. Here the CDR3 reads CASSLVPEAFF. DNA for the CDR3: TGTGCCAGCAGCTTAGTCCCAGAAGCTTTCTTT.

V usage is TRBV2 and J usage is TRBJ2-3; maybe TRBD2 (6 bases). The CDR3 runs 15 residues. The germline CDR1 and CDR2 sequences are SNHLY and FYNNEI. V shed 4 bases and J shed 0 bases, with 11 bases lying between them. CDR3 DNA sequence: TGTGCCAGCAGTGGGCGGGGCCCTAGCACAGATACGCAGTATTTT. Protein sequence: CASSGRGPSTDTQYF. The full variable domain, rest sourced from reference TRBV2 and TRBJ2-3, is EPEVTQTPSHQVTQMGQEVILRCVPISNHLYFYWYRQILGQKVEFLVSFYNNEISEKSEIFDDQFSVERPDGSNFTLKIRSTKLEDSAMYFCASSGRGPSTDTQYFGPGTRLTVL.

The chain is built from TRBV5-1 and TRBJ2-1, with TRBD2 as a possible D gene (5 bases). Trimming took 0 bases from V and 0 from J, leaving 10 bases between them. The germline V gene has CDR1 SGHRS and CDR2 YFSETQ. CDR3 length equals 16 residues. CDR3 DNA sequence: TGCGCCAGCAGCTTGGCCTTGGCGGGCTCCTACAATGAGCAGTTCTTC. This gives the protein CASSLALAGSYNEQFF.

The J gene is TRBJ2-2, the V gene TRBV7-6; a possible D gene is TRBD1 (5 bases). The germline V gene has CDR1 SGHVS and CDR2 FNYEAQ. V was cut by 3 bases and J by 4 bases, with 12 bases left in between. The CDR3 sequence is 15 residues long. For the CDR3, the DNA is TGTGCCAGCAGCTTTTCCAGGGCTGGCACCGGGGAGCTGTTTTTT. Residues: CASSFSRAGTGELFF.

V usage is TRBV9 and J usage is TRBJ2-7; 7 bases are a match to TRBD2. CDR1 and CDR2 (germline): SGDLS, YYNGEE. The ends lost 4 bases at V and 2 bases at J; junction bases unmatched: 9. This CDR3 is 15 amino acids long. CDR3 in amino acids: CASSPDPGRAYEQYF. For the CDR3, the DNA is TGTGCCAGCAGCCCCGACCCAGGGAGGGCCTACGAGCAGTACTTC.

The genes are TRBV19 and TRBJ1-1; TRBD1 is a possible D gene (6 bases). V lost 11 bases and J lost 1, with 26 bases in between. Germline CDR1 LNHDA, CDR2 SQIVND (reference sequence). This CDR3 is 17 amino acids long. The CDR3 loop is CAGRLQWGGPKNTEAFF. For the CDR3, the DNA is TGTGCCGGAAGGTTGCAATGGGGGGGCCCCAAGAACACTGAAGCTTTCTTT.

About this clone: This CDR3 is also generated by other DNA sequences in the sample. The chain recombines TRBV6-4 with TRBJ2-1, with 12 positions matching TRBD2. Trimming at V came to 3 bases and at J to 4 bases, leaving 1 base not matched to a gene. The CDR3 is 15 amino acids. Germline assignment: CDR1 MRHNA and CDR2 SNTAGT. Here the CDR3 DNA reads TGTGCCAGCAGTGAGACTAGCGGGAGTTACAATGAGCAGTTCTTC. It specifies CASSETSGSYNEQFF.

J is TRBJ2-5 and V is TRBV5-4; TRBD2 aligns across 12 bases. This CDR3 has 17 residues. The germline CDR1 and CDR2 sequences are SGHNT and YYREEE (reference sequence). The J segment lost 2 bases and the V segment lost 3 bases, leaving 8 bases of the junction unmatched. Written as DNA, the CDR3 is TGTGCCAGCAGCTCCGGACTAGCGGGACCATTACAAGAGACCCAGTACTTC. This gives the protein CASSSGLAGPLQETQYF.

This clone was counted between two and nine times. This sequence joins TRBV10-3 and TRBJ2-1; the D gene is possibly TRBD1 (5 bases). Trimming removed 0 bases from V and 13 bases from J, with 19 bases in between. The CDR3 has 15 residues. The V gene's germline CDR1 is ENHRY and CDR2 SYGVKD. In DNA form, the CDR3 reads TGTGCCATCAGTGAGTCCCCGCAGGGCGAATGGGTACAGTTCTTC. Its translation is CAISESPQGEWVQFF.

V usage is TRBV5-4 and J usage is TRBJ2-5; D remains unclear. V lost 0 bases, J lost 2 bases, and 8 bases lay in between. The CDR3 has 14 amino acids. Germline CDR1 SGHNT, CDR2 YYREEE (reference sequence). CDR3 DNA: TGTGCCAGCAGCTTGGAGGCGGCTCAAGAGACCCAGTACTTC. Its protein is CASSLEAAQETQYF. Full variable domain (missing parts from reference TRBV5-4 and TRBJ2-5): ETGVTQSPTHLIKTRGQQVTLRCSSQSGHNTVSWYQQALGQGPQFIFQYYREEENGRGNFPPRFSGLQFPNYSSELNVNALELDDSALYLCASSLEAAQETQYFGPGTRLLVL.

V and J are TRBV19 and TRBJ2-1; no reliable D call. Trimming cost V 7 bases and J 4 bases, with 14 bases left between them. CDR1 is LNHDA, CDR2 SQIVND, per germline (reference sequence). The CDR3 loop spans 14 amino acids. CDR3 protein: CASKLVPSYNEQFF. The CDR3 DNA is TGTGCCAGTAAATTAGTTCCATCATACAATGAGCAGTTCTTC.

CDR3 bases: TGTGCCAGCAGTCTTCCGGGGGGTGGAGTCTACAATGAGCAGTTCTTC. This sequence encodes CASSLPGGGVYNEQFF. V and J are TRBV28 and TRBJ2-1, with TRBD2 identical over 7 bases. Germline V gene sequence: CDR1 MDHEN, CDR2 SYDVKM. With V trimmed by 5 bases and J by 3 bases, 10 bases remained unmatched. There are 16 residues in the CDR3.

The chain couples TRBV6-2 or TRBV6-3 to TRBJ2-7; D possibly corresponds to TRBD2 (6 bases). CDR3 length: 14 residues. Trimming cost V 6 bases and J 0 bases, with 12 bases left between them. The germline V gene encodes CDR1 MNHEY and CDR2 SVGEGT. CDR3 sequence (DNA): TGTGCCAGCAGCCCCTTAGCGGTCTCCTACGAGCAGTACTTC. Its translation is CASSPLAVSYEQYF.

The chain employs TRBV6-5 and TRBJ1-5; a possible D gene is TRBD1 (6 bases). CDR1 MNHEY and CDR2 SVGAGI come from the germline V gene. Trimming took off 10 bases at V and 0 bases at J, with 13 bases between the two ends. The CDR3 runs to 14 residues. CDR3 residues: CATSRGYSNQPQHF. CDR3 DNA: TGTGCCACCTCCAGGGGCTATAGCAATCAGCCCCAGCATTTT.

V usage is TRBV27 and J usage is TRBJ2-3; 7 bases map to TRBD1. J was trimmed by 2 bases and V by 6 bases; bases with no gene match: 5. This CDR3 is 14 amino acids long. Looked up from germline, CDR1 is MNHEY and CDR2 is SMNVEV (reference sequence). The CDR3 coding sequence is TGTGCCAGCAGCCGGGACAGTTTCACAGATACGCAGTATTTT. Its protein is CASSRDSFTDTQYF.

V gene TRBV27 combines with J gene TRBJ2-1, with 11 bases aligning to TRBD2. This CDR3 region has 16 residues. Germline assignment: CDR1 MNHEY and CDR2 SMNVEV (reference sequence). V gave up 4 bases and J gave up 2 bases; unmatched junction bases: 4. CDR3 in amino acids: CASSSLAGVPYNEQFF. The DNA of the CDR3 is TGTGCCAGCAGTTCACTAGCGGGAGTACCCTACAATGAGCAGTTCTTC.

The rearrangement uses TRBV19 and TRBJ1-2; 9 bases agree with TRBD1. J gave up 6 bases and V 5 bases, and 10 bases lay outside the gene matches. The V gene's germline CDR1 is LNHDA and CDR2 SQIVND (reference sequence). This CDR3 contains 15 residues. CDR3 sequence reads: CASSDGQGTWDGYTF. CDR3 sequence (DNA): TGTGCCAGTAGTGACGGACAGGGGACTTGGGATGGCTACACCTTC.

CDR3 in DNA: TGTGCCAGCCGTGCCGGGTTGGAGCCCCAGCATTTT. This encodes CASRAGLEPQHF. V and J are TRBV12-3 or TRBV12-4 and TRBJ1-5; no reliable D call. This CDR3 region has 12 residues. The V and J ends lost 8 bases and 8 bases respectively, with 13 bases between them.

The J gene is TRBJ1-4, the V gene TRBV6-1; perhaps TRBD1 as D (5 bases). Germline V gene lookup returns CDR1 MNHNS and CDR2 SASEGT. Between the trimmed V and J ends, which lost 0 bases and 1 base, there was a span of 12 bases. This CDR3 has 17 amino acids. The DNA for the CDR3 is TGTGCCAGCAGTGAAGCCTACAGGATAGGAACTAATGAAAAACTGTTTTTT. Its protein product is CASSEAYRIGTNEKLFF.